The 10 T cell receptor beta chains below were found in one sample sequenced in a study of blood T cells in healthy people across ages. A J-beta primer mix and a sample-barcoded 5' primer were used in a second PCR of roughly 7 to 12 cycles. MiXCR, applied by TCRdb to the 5' RACE reads, yields one record per CDR3 protein. The sample consists of 1.5 million or so distinct CDR3 sequences, around 40% of them appearing once. Sequenced input: blood. These receptors were taken from a woman aged 18 to 35 in good health.

This clonotype was observed a handful of times. This sequence joins TRBV7-2 and TRBJ1-4, with D possibly TRBD1 on 6 matching bases. V was clipped by 5 bases and J by 0 bases, with 10 bases between them. Germline lookup yields CDR1 SGHTA and CDR2 FQGNSA. The CDR3 length is 15 residues. CDR3 region: CASSPRTATNEKLFF. In DNA, the CDR3 is TGTGCCAGCAGCCCAAGGACAGCAACTAATGAAAAACTGTTTTTT. Supplemented by reference TRBV7-2 and TRBJ1-4, the full variable domain reads GAGVSQSPSNKVTEKGKDVELRCDPISGHTALYWYRQSLGQGLEFLIYFQGNSAPDKSGLPSDRFSAERTGGSVSTLTIQRTQQEDSAVYLCASSPRTATNEKLFFGSGTQLSVL.

This clonotype has only a few counts. The V and J genes are TRBV6-5 and TRBJ2-7, with D hard to call. TRBJ2-5 matches the DNA end more closely, so the J call is doubtful. CDR1 and CDR2 (germline): MNHEY, SVGAGI. This CDR3 is 11 amino acids long. The CDR3 sequence: CASSYSTTQYF. The CDR3 nucleotides read TGTGCCAGCAGTTACTCTACGACCCAGTACTTC.

This clonotype showed up just a few times. V usage is TRBV27 and J usage is TRBJ2-3, with 13 bases that match TRBD2. The V gene's germline CDR1 is MNHEY and CDR2 SMNVEV (reference sequence). V shed 5 bases and J 5 bases; nucleotides not matched to a gene: 7. This CDR3 spans 16 amino acids. DNA for the CDR3: TGTGCCAGCAGTCCCTGGGGACTAGCGGGGATAGATACGCAGTATTTT. Its translation is CASSPWGLAGIDTQYF.

The rearrangement links TRBV7-2 to TRBJ2-3; the match to TRBD2 covers 7 bases. Germline V lookup: CDR1 SGHTA, CDR2 FQGNSA. The CDR3 is 16 amino acids. J was trimmed by 2 bases and V by 4 bases; bases with no gene match: 9. This CDR3 reads CASSSSSGIYTDTQYF. CDR3 DNA: TGTGCCAGCAGCTCCTCTAGCGGAATCTACACAGATACGCAGTATTTT.

Of note for this clonotype: The junction departs from the called germline gene at one end, perhaps through a read error. This chain joins TRBV6-2 or TRBV6-3 and TRBJ2-4, with 7 bases that match TRBD1. The tail of the sequence fits TRBJ2-7 better, so the J call may be wrong. The CDR3 sequence is 13 residues long. Germline loops: CDR1 MNHEY, CDR2 SVGEGT. The CDR3 loop is CASSDSTGHEQYF. In DNA form, the CDR3 reads TGTGCCAGCAGTGACTCGACAGGGCACGAGCAGTACTTC.

This clonotype was detected a few times. This rearrangement joins TRBV29-1 to TRBJ1-1, with D possibly matching TRBD1 (5 bases). The CDR3 loop spans 13 amino acids. V was cut by 7 bases and J by 1 base, with 13 bases left in between. The germline V gene encodes CDR1 SQVTM and CDR2 ANQGSEA. The CDR3, as DNA: TGCAGCGGGGACGCTATGGGGAACACTGAAGCTTTCTTT. Its protein is CSGDAMGNTEAFF. Looking up the rest from reference TRBV29-1 and TRBJ1-1 gives the full variable domain: SAVISQKPSRDICQRGTSLTIQCQVDSQVTMMFWYRQQPGQSLTLIATANQGSEATYESGFVIDKFPISRPNLTFSTLTVSNMSPEDSSIYLCSGDAMGNTEAFFGQGTRLTVV.

In its sample, this clonotype was seen once. This chain uses TRBV4-3 with TRBJ2-5, with 15 nucleotides matching TRBD2. The CDR3 sequence is 18 residues long. Germline trimming cut 1 base from V and 11 bases from J; bases unmatched to any gene: 14. CDR1 and CDR2 from the germline V gene are LGHNA and YSLEER. CDR3 in DNA: TGCGCCAGCAGCCAAGGGACTAGCGGGAGGGACCTAGTCCATGAGCAGTACTTC. It codes for CASSQGTSGRDLVHEQYF.

The V and J genes are TRBV29-1 and TRBJ1-2; D ambiguous. Trimming removed 2 bases from V and 4 bases from J, with 8 bases in between. The length of the CDR3 is 12 residues. Per germline, CDR1 SQVTM and CDR2 ANQGSEA. CDR3 nucleotides: TGCAGCGTTGAAATACGCAGCTATGGCTACACCTTC. Encoded protein: CSVEIRSYGYTF.

A few counts support this clonotype. The rearrangement joins TRBV20-1 to TRBJ2-7, with TRBD1 matching 9 bases. CDR1 and CDR2 (germline): DFQATT, SNEGSKA (reference sequence). This CDR3 spans 14 amino acids. The CDR3 sequence is CSLIHRDRVGEQYF. CDR3 coding DNA: TGCAGCCTGATTCACCGGGACAGGGTGGGCGAGCAGTACTTC.

About this clonotype: An end of the junction differs from the germline gene, which may be a read error. This chain joins TRBV29-1 and TRBJ2-5; weak D call: TRBD2 (5 bases). Germline values: CDR1 SQVTM, CDR2 ANQGSEA. This CDR3 comprises 11 residues. The CDR3 nucleotides are TGCAGTGTTGAAAGAGGTTGGACTCGGTACTTC. It yields the protein CSVERGWTRYF.